The 32 T cell receptor beta chains below come from one sample, sequenced in a study of cytomegalovirus exposure and HLA in healthy donors. The PCR employed 60 Vbeta primers together with 13 Jbeta primers. Profiled with immunoSEQ multiplex PCR; TCRdb holds only in-frame clones, not every one. The sample has 130,000 to 150,000 clones, 80% seen once; the top ten hold less than 3.5%. Source material: PBMCs. These TCRs come from a woman aged 25 to 39 in good health and CMV-seronegative.

The gene calls are TRBV28 and TRBJ2-3; a weak D match, TRBD2 (6 bases). Germline CDR1 MDHEN, CDR2 SYDVKM. Trimming stripped 5 bases from V and 2 bases from J, with 11 bases between. The CDR3 is 14 residues long. CDR3 DNA: TGTGCCAGCAGTGCCGGGACTTACACAGATACGCAGTATTTT. Translation gives CASSAGTYTDTQYF.

The chain combines TRBV7-9 with TRBJ2-3; D is perhaps TRBD2 (6 bases). Per germline, CDR1 SEHNR and CDR2 FQNEAQ (reference sequence). The length of the CDR3 is 11 residues. V lost 11 bases and J lost 6, with 12 bases in between. The CDR3 sequence: CAPEEGDTQYF. As DNA, the CDR3 is TGTGCCCCAGAGGAGGGGGATACGCAGTATTTT.

The rearrangement joins TRBV6-5 to TRBJ2-7; tentative D call: TRBD2 (5 bases). V was trimmed by 2 bases and J by 1 base, leaving 9 bases between them. Germline V gene sequence: CDR1 MNHEY, CDR2 SVGAGI. The CDR3 is made up of 14 amino acids. For the CDR3, the DNA is TGTGCCAGCAGTTACGCGCGGGTTTCCTACGAGCAGTACTTC. Translating gives CASSYARVSYEQYF.

This clone was picked up one time. The chain combines TRBV18 with TRBJ2-1, with 11 bases fitting TRBD2. Per the germline V gene, CDR1 is KGHSH and CDR2 is LQKENI. V shed 5 bases, J shed 6 bases, and the junction held 6 bases outside the gene matches. CDR3 length: 15 residues. The CDR3 region has the DNA TGTGCCAGCTCATTGACTAGCGGGATTCTCAATGAGCAGTTCTTC. It is translated as CASSLTSGILNEQFF. Combining the CDR3 with reference TRBV18 and TRBJ2-1 gives the whole variable domain NAGVMQNPRHLVRRRGQEARLRCSPMKGHSHVYWYRQLPEEGLKFMVYLQKENIIDESGMPKERFSAEFPKEGPSILRIQQVVRGDSAAYFCASSLTSGILNEQFFGPGTRLTVL.

A word on this clone: This CDR3 is also generated by other DNA sequences in the sample. This rearrangement joins TRBV9 to TRBJ2-2; TRBD2 matches 9 bases. Trimming took 0 bases from V and 2 from J; bases not matched to a gene: 2. The CDR3 runs 16 residues. Germline V gene data show CDR1 as SGDLS and CDR2 as YYNGEE. The CDR3 DNA reads as TGTGCCAGCAGCGTAGGACTAGCGGTTAACACCGGGGAGCTGTTTTTT. Its translation: CASSVGLAVNTGELFF. Full variable domain (missing parts from reference TRBV9 and TRBJ2-2): DSGVTQTPKHLITATGQRVTLRCSPRSGDLSVYWYQQSLDQGLQFLIQYYNGEERAKGNILERFSAQQFPDLHSELNLSSLELGDSALYFCASSVGLAVNTGELFFGEGSRLTVL.

This clone was counted once. V and J are TRBV7-9 and TRBJ2-7; TRBD1 matches at 7 bases. The CDR3 runs to 13 residues. Trimming removed 4 bases from V and 7 bases from J; junction bases left unmatched: 7. Germline V gene lookup returns CDR1 SEHNR and CDR2 FQNEAQ (reference sequence). CDR3 DNA: TGTGCCAGCAGCTCGACAGGGTTCGATGAGCAGTACTTC. Its protein is CASSSTGFDEQYF. Filled out from reference TRBV7-9 and TRBJ2-7, the complete variable domain reads DTGVSQNPRHKITKRGQNVTFRCDPISEHNRLYWYRQTLGQGPEFLTYFQNEAQLEKSRLLSDRFSAERPKGSFSTLEIQRTEQGDSAMYLCASSSTGFDEQYFGPGTRLTVT.

The chain links TRBV25-1 to TRBJ2-2; 9 nucleotides line up with TRBD2. This CDR3 region has 17 residues. V dropped 7 bases and J dropped 5; count of bases not matched to a gene: 14. Germline V gives CDR1 MGHDK, CDR2 SYGVNS. CDR3 sequence (DNA): TGTGCCAGCACCTGGTGGGGCGGGAGGGCTGGGACCGGGGAGCTGTTTTTT. Encoded protein: CASTWWGGRAGTGELFF.

This chain connects TRBV5-4 to TRBJ1-5; D is unresolved. This CDR3 region has 15 residues. V lost 8 bases and J 0 bases, leaving 15 bases between the germline ends. Germline CDR1 is SGHNT and CDR2 is YYREEE (reference sequence). The CDR3 is CARNYGVHSNQPQHF. DNA of the CDR3: TGTGCCAGGAACTACGGGGTTCATAGCAATCAGCCCCAGCATTTT. Full variable domain (missing parts from reference TRBV5-4 and TRBJ1-5): ETGVTQSPTHLIKTRGQQVTLRCSSQSGHNTVSWYQQALGQGPQFIFQYYREEENGRGNFPPRFSGLQFPNYSSELNVNALELDDSALYLCARNYGVHSNQPQHFGDGTRLSIL.

V is TRBV30 and J is TRBJ2-7; the D gene is possibly TRBD1 (6 bases). The CDR3 has 14 amino acids. Trimming shortened V by 4 bases and J by 6 bases, and 19 bases separated the two germline ends. Looked up from germline, CDR1 is GTSNPN and CDR2 is SVGIG (reference sequence). This CDR3 is CAWNPGDGGTEQYF. CDR3 in DNA: TGTGCCTGGAATCCAGGGGACGGTGGGACCGAGCAGTACTTC.

The rearrangement uses TRBV6-1 and TRBJ2-5; 7 bases fit TRBD1. Germline V lookup: CDR1 MNHNS, CDR2 SASEGT. The length of the CDR3 is 15 residues. The V gene end was trimmed by 4 bases and the J gene end by 4 bases; junction bases not matched to a gene: 9. The CDR3, as DNA: TGTGCCAGCAGTGTAAACAGGGGCATGGGAGAGACCCAGTACTTC. It encodes CASSVNRGMGETQYF.

V and J are TRBV23-1 and TRBJ2-5; 9 positions agree with TRBD1. The end of the DNA fits TRBJ2-7 better, so the J call may be wrong. TRBV23-1 is an open reading frame whose function is uncertain. This CDR3 comprises 18 residues. This chain's CDR3 is CASSQSGIPGQGSYEQYF. In DNA form, the CDR3 reads TGCGCCAGCAGTCAATCTGGGATCCCGGGACAGGGCTCCTACGAGCAGTACTTC.

The rearrangement uses TRBV5-1 and TRBJ1-2; TRBD1 matches at 7 bases. This CDR3 has 14 amino acids. Germline CDR1 reads SGHRS; CDR2 reads YFSETQ. V lost 3 bases to trimming and J lost 7 bases; unmatched junction nucleotides: 9. In DNA form, the CDR3 reads TGCGCCAGCAGCTCCACAGGGGACCGGGGTGGCTACACCTTC. Translating it yields CASSSTGDRGGYTF.

The chain combines TRBV30 with TRBJ1-5; D may be TRBD1 (6 bases). From germline, CDR1 is GTSNPN and CDR2 SVGIG (reference sequence). V was shortened by 1 base and J by 5 bases, with 12 bases between the two germline ends. The CDR3 contains 14 residues. The CDR3 loop reads CAWSEGRGHQPQHF. CDR3 coding DNA: TGTGCCTGGAGTGAGGGCAGGGGCCATCAGCCCCAGCATTTT.

The chain uses TRBV28 and TRBJ1-1; 7 positions agree with TRBD1. In germline, CDR1 is MDHEN, CDR2 SYDVKM. Losses at the gene ends were 6 bases for V and 1 base for J; bases not matched to a gene: 11. This CDR3 is 16 amino acids long. CDR3 nucleotides: TGTGCCAGCAGAAATATGAGGGGGCGTAGGAACACTGAAGCTTTCTTT. It yields the protein CASRNMRGRRNTEAFF.

The rearrangement joins TRBV7-2 to TRBJ1-1, with a tentative D call TRBD1 (5 bases). Trimming removed 5 bases from V and 5 bases from J, with 21 bases in between. The CDR3 covers 16 residues. Germline-derived CDR1 and CDR2 are SGHTA and FQGNSA. CDR3 in amino acids: CASSLGYRGTGTEAFF. In DNA form, the CDR3 reads TGTGCCAGCAGCCTAGGGTATAGGGGAACAGGAACTGAAGCTTTCTTT.

The rearrangement links TRBV30 to TRBJ1-5; a possible D gene is TRBD1 (6 bases). In germline, CDR1 is GTSNPN, CDR2 SVGIG (reference sequence). The CDR3 spans 14 residues. V was shortened by 4 bases and J by 3 bases, with 13 bases between the two germline ends. This CDR3 is CAWTSGTLNQPQHF. CDR3 in DNA: TGTGCCTGGACCTCCGGGACACTCAATCAGCCCCAGCATTTT.

V gene TRBV5-6 combines with J gene TRBJ1-5, with D uncertain. Germline CDR1 reads SGHDT; CDR2 reads YYEEEE. The CDR3 contains 13 residues. The V and J ends lost 1 base and 4 bases respectively, with 6 bases between them. CDR3 region: CASSLSPNQPQHF. CDR3 in DNA: TGTGCCAGCAGCTTGAGCCCGAATCAGCCCCAGCATTTT.

A few counts support this clone. This sequence joins TRBV2 and TRBJ2-7, with D possibly being TRBD2 (5 bases). CDR3 length: 12 residues. CDR1 SNHLY and CDR2 FYNNEI come from the germline V gene. The V and J ends lost 6 bases and 2 bases respectively, with 8 bases between them. The CDR3 region has the DNA TGTGCCAGCAGCCTCGGGACCTACGAGCAGTACTTC. The encoded protein is CASSLGTYEQYF.

This clone was picked up a small number of times. The rearrangement links TRBV5-1 to TRBJ1-4; D not certain. Germline CDR1 is SGHRS and CDR2 is YFSETQ. Trimming stripped 0 bases from V and 6 bases from J, with 6 bases between. The CDR3 has 13 amino acids. Here the CDR3 DNA reads TGCGCCAGCAGCTTGGACACCGATGAAAAACTGTTTTTT. This translates into CASSLDTDEKLFF.

The V call is TRBV6-6, the J call TRBJ1-1; D is possibly TRBD1 (6 bases). Trimming pared 5 bases from V and 11 bases from J, leaving 18 bases between. The germline gives CDR1 MNHNY, CDR2 SVGAGI (reference sequence). The CDR3 covers 13 residues. CDR3 sequence: CASSQGQLRFAFF. Written as DNA, the CDR3 is TGTGCCAGCAGTCAAGGACAGCTGCGGTTCGCTTTCTTT.

This clone has a single count. This sequence joins TRBV7-2 and TRBJ1-2; the D is unclear. The CDR3 consists of 12 residues. The ends were cut back, 5 bases at V and 7 bases at J, with 11 bases in the middle. Germline CDR1 and CDR2: SGHTA and FQGNSA. The CDR3 loop reads CASSPARVGYTF. CDR3 coding DNA: TGTGCCAGCAGCCCCGCGCGGGTTGGCTACACCTTC. Drawing the rest from reference TRBV7-2 and TRBJ1-2, the complete variable domain is GAGVSQSPSNKVTEKGKDVELRCDPISGHTALYWYRQSLGQGLEFLIYFQGNSAPDKSGLPSDRFSAERTGGSVSTLTIQRTQQEDSAVYLCASSPARVGYTFGSGTRLTVV.

V and J are TRBV7-9 and TRBJ1-4; 8 bases are shared with TRBD1. V shed 1 base, J shed 8 bases, and the junction held 9 bases outside the gene matches. The CDR3 is 16 residues long. Germline lookup yields CDR1 SEHNR and CDR2 FQNEAQ (reference sequence). The CDR3 loop is CASSLGLGTGSEKLFF. DNA of the CDR3: TGTGCCAGCAGCTTAGGATTGGGGACAGGTTCAGAAAAACTGTTTTTT.

The chain uses TRBV30 and TRBJ2-7; a weak D match, TRBD1 (5 bases). The CDR3 is 13 amino acids. The ends were cut back, 3 bases at V and 4 bases at J, with 13 bases in the middle. Germline CDR1 GTSNPN, CDR2 SVGIG (reference sequence). The CDR3 region has the DNA TGTGCCTGGAGCCCGAGCCAGGGTTACGAGCAGTACTTC. Translation: CAWSPSQGYEQYF.

V gene TRBV9 combines with J gene TRBJ1-2; the D gene is possibly TRBD1 (6 bases). V was pared by 3 bases and J by 4 bases, with 10 bases between. CDR1 and CDR2 from the germline V gene are SGDLS and YYNGEE. CDR3 length: 13 residues. In nucleotides, the CDR3 is TGTGCCAGCAGCGAACAGGACAGCTATGGCTACACCTTC. Its translation is CASSEQDSYGYTF.

This chain connects TRBV2 to TRBJ2-3; no firm D call. Germline CDR1 SNHLY, CDR2 FYNNEI. The CDR3 loop spans 16 amino acids. Trimming left V 0 bases short and J 4 bases short, with 14 bases between. This CDR3 is CASSEARLRVADTQYF. For the CDR3, the DNA is TGTGCCAGCAGTGAAGCGCGACTCCGGGTCGCAGATACGCAGTATTTT. The variable domain in full, with the rest retrieved from reference TRBV2 and TRBJ2-3, is EPEVTQTPSHQVTQMGQEVILRCVPISNHLYFYWYRQILGQKVEFLVSFYNNEISEKSEIFDDQFSVERPDGSNFTLKIRSTKLEDSAMYFCASSEARLRVADTQYFGPGTRLTVL.

The table lists this clone with a few counts. The chain employs TRBV2 and TRBJ2-2, with 7 bases identical to TRBD2. The CDR3 extends over 14 amino acids. The V gene's germline CDR1 is SNHLY and CDR2 FYNNEI. V trimming: 4 bases; J trimming: 4 bases; junction bases outside the gene matches: 3. The CDR3 bases are TGTGCCAGCAGTGGGGGGGGTCGCACCGGGGAGCTGTTTTTT. Amino acids: CASSGGGRTGELFF. The whole variable domain, filled in from reference TRBV2 and TRBJ2-2, reads EPEVTQTPSHQVTQMGQEVILRCVPISNHLYFYWYRQILGQKVEFLVSFYNNEISEKSEIFDDQFSVERPDGSNFTLKIRSTKLEDSAMYFCASSGGGRTGELFFGEGSRLTVL.

The DNA for the CDR3 is TGTGCCAGCTCACCACTTGCTGGGGGCCACGAGCAGTACTTC. This sequence encodes CASSPLAGGHEQYF. The chain is built from TRBV18 and TRBJ2-7, with a tentative D call TRBD1 (6 bases). This CDR3 contains 14 residues. The germline V gene encodes CDR1 KGHSH and CDR2 LQKENI. The V end was cut by 1 base, the J end by 5 bases, with 12 bases between.

V gene TRBV5-1 combines with J gene TRBJ2-7; 8 positions agree with TRBD2. CDR1 and CDR2 (germline): SGHRS, YFSETQ. CDR3 length: 14 residues. Unmatched junction bases numbered 6, after V lost 4 bases and J lost 3 bases. CDR3 sequence: CASSGFGRGYEQYF. The CDR3 DNA reads TGCGCCAGCAGCGGATTCGGGAGGGGCTACGAGCAGTACTTC.

The chain is built from TRBV9 and TRBJ2-2; 11 nucleotides align to TRBD2. The CDR3 covers 16 residues. CDR1 is SGDLS and CDR2 is YYNGEE in the germline V gene. The V gene end was trimmed by 4 bases and the J gene end by 3 bases; junction bases not matched to a gene: 5. The CDR3 DNA follows: TGTGCCAGCAGCACTGGGACTAGCGGTTACACCGGGGAGCTGTTTTTT. Its translation: CASSTGTSGYTGELFF.

The DNA for the CDR3 is TGTGCCAGCTCACGACCAATTCAACAGGGGGTCGCTGAAGCTTTCTTT. Protein product: CASSRPIQQGVAEAFF. The chain joins TRBV18 to TRBJ1-1; 8 nucleotides agree with TRBD1. Germline CDR1 KGHSH, CDR2 LQKENI. V lost 4 bases, J lost 6 bases, and 13 bases stayed unmatched. The CDR3 length is 16 residues.

Only a few counts were recorded for this clone. The V gene is TRBV10-3, the J gene TRBJ1-1; TRBD1 matches 7 bases. The CDR3 spans 14 residues. V shed 6 bases and J 0 bases; nucleotides not matched to a gene: 4. Germline-derived CDR1 and CDR2 are ENHRY and SYGVKD. The chain's CDR3 is CAISQGDLNTEAFF. The DNA of the CDR3 is TGTGCCATCAGCCAGGGGGACTTGAACACTGAAGCTTTCTTT.

A remark on this clone: One end of the junction fails to match germline, which may point to a read error. The rearrangement joins TRBV7-9 to TRBJ2-5, with D perhaps TRBD1 (5 bases). CDR1 is SEHNR and CDR2 is FQNEAQ in the germline V gene (reference sequence). The CDR3 spans 15 residues. The DNA for the CDR3 is TGTTCCAGCAGCCGAATGGGGCAGGGTCAAGAGACCCAGTACTTC. Its translation is CSSSRMGQGQETQYF.